The rows below give T cell receptor beta chains drawn from one sample of a study of blood T cell repertoires in COVID-19. The method was immunoSEQ multiplex PCR; TCRdb's version includes in-frame clones alone and lacks a portion of them. This repertoire shows about 370,000 clones, approximately 90% found once; its top ten account for 0.86%. Sequencing was performed on PBMCs or T cells enriched from blood (not recorded which). These receptors were collected from a woman in her thirties or forties who had been exposed to COVID-19. CDR3s include the opening cysteine and the closing phenylalanine or tryptophan. D genes are given only for firm matches. Part of the rows lack a size; the others show once, few, many or a class for expanded clones.

V,size,J,D,CDR3,DNA
TRBV10-3,.,TRBJ1-4,.,CAISERDFATNEKLFF,TGTGCTATCAGTGAGAGGGACTTCGCAACTAATGAAAAACTGTTTTTT
TRBV7-8,.,TRBJ2-1,TRBD2,CASNQPELAGGSSYNEQFF,TGTGCCAGCAACCAGCCGGAGCTAGCGGGGGGGAGCTCCTACAATGAGCAGTTCTTC
TRBV6-2/TRBV6-3,.,TRBJ2-1,TRBD2,CASSPLREGPHEQFF,TGTGCCAGCAGTCCCCTTCGGGAGGGCCCCCATGAGCAGTTCTTC
TRBV2,.,TRBJ1-1,.,CATTNRALNTEAFF,TGTGCCACTACGAACAGGGCCCTGAACACTGAAGCTTTCTTT
TRBV11-3,.,TRBJ2-7,TRBD2,CASSLLAGAFVEQYF,TGTGCCAGCAGCTTACTAGCGGGAGCCTTTGTTGAGCAGTACTTC
TRBV7-8,.,TRBJ1-1,.,CASSFGGSTEAFF,TGTGCCAGCAGCTTCGGGGGGAGCACTGAAGCTTTCTTT
TRBV12-3/TRBV12-4,.,TRBJ1-1,.,CASSETVNTEAFF,TGTGCCAGCAGTGAGACAGTTAACACTGAAGCTTTCTTT
TRBV19,.,TRBJ1-2,.,CASNPRGEDYGYTF,TGTGCCAGTAACCCCAGGGGCGAGGACTATGGCTACACCTTC
TRBV5-4,once,TRBJ1-1,.,CASSLGGLNFMNTEAFF,TGTGCCAGCAGCTTGGGGGGACTGAACTTCATGAACACTGAAGCTTTCTTT
TRBV9,.,TRBJ2-1,TRBD2,CASSVGVAGGSYNEQFF,TGTGCCAGCAGCGTAGGAGTAGCGGGAGGATCCTACAATGAGCAGTTCTTC
TRBV19,once,TRBJ2-2,.,CASSPPVPGGPHTGELFF,TGTGCCAGTAGCCCCCCCGTCCCCGGGGGGCCCCACACCGGGGAGCTGTTTTTT
TRBV11-2,.,TRBJ1-1,.,CASSLKTRAPGAGTEAFF,TGTGCCAGCAGCTTAAAGACACGGGCCCCAGGGGCAGGCACTGAAGCTTTCTTT
TRBV18,.,TRBJ1-3,.,CASSPPTQKHSSGNTIYF,TGTGCCAGCTCACCACCGACACAGAAACACTCCTCTGGAAACACCATATATTTT
TRBV7-6,.,TRBJ1-2,TRBD1,CASSFRQGANYGYTF,TGTGCCAGCAGCTTTAGGCAGGGGGCTAACTATGGCTACACCTTC
TRBV18,.,TRBJ2-5,TRBD2,CASSPFKLAAQETQYF,TGTGCCAGCTCACCCTTCAAACTAGCGGCCCAAGAGACCCAGTACTTC
TRBV27,.,TRBJ2-1,.,CASSLSKVGGRYNEQFF,TGTGCCAGCAGTTTATCGAAAGTAGGTGGGCGCTACAATGAGCAGTTCTTC
TRBV19,.,TRBJ1-1,TRBD1,CASRDRGVMNTEAFF,TGTGCCAGTAGGGACAGGGGCGTGATGAACACTGAAGCTTTCTTT
TRBV12-3/TRBV12-4,once,TRBJ1-3,.,CASTRTNTIYF,TGTGCCAGCACTAGAACTAACACCATATATTTT
TRBV7-2,.,TRBJ1-6,.,CASSFPISPLHF,TGTGCCAGCAGCTTCCCAATCTCACCCCTCCACTTT
TRBV6-5,.,TRBJ1-5,.,CASSLQGFDQPQHF,TGTGCCAGCAGTCTCCAGGGGTTCGATCAGCCCCAGCATTTT
TRBV13,.,TRBJ2-7,.,CASSLDGLGGPYEQYF,TGTGCCAGCAGCTTAGACGGTTTGGGGGGGCCCTACGAGCAGTACTTC
TRBV6-1,.,TRBJ2-7,TRBD2,CASSEAAWRGASYEQYF,TGTGCCAGCAGTGAAGCGGCTTGGCGGGGGGCCTCCTACGAGCAGTACTTC
TRBV11-3,.,TRBJ2-2,.,CASSLSLSDRFTGELFF,TGTGCCAGCAGCTTAAGTTTATCGGACAGATTCACCGGGGAGCTGTTTTTT
TRBV5-1,.,TRBJ2-2,TRBD2,CASSSGLAGGLNTGELFF,TGCGCCAGCAGCTCGGGGCTAGCGGGAGGCCTGAACACCGGGGAGCTGTTTTTT
TRBV15,.,TRBJ2-1,TRBD1,CATSGGTGTQFF,TGTGCCACCAGCGGAGGGACAGGCACTCAGTTCTTC
TRBV5-6,.,TRBJ2-7,TRBD2,CASSLADHYEQYF,TGTGCCAGCAGCCTAGCGGATCACTACGAGCAGTACTTC
TRBV7-6,.,TRBJ1-4,TRBD1,CASSGTGGPNEKLFF,TGTGCCAGCAGCGGGACAGGGGGGCCTAATGAAAAACTGTTTTTT
TRBV21-1,.,TRBJ2-3,.,CASSLRGKSTDTQYF,TGTGCCAGCAGCCTTAGGGGGAAAAGCACAGATACGCAGTATTTT
TRBV18,.,TRBJ1-2,.,CASSPPNGGFYGYTF,TGTGCCAGCTCACCACCGAATGGAGGTTTCTATGGCTACACCTTC
TRBV7-6,.,TRBJ2-7,TRBD2,CASSSIAGDEQYF,TGTGCCAGCAGCTCTATAGCGGGGGACGAGCAGTACTTC
TRBV5-5,.,TRBJ1-1,.,CASSYQGLNTEAFF,TGTGCCAGCAGCTACCAGGGGCTTAACACTGAAGCTTTCTTT
TRBV27,.,TRBJ1-2,TRBD1,CASSPPTGGGYTF,TGTGCCAGCAGTCCTCCAACAGGGGGCGGCTACACCTTC
TRBV30,once,TRBJ1-3,.,CGHGGRGNTIYF,TGTGGTCACGGGGGGAGAGGAAACACCATATATTTT
TRBV27,.,TRBJ1-2,.,CASKLDRAANYGYTF,TGTGCCAGCAAACTGGACAGAGCTGCTAACTATGGCTACACCTTC
TRBV2,.,TRBJ1-3,.,CASRGDRHSGNTIYF,TGTGCCAGCAGGGGAGACAGGCACTCTGGAAACACCATATATTTT
TRBV28,.,TRBJ1-1,TRBD1,CASSWTGVGTEAFF,TGTGCCAGCAGTTGGACAGGGGTGGGGACTGAAGCTTTCTTT
TRBV27,.,TRBJ2-7,TRBD1,CASSLSRTGWSEQYF,TGTGCCAGCAGTTTATCACGGACAGGGTGGTCGGAGCAGTACTTC
TRBV7-3,.,TRBJ1-1,.,CASSLQMNTEAFF,TGTGCCAGCAGCCTACAGATGAACACTGAAGCTTTCTTT
TRBV5-1,once,TRBJ2-5,.,CASGGQTGLIKETQYF,TGCGCCAGCGGGGGACAAACCGGGCTCATCAAAGAGACCCAGTACTTC
TRBV7-2,once,TRBJ2-4,TRBD1,CASSLGQAAKNIQYF,TGTGCCAGCAGCTTGGGACAGGCAGCCAAAAACATTCAGTACTTC
TRBV6-2/TRBV6-3,.,TRBJ2-5,.,CASSPRNGLIRGQETQYF,TGTGCCAGCAGCCCTCGGAACGGACTAATCCGGGGCCAAGAGACCCAGTACTTC
TRBV6-5,.,TRBJ2-3,TRBD1,CASYRDRERYF,TGTGCCAGCTACCGGGACAGGGAGCGGTATTTT
TRBV6-2/TRBV6-3,.,TRBJ2-4,.,CASSYARTLAKNIQYF,TGTGCCAGCAGTTACGCGAGGACATTAGCCAAAAACATTCAGTACTTC
TRBV5-1,.,TRBJ2-2,.,CASSLGHRDVGTGELFF,TGCGCCAGCAGCTTGGGCCACAGGGATGTGGGCACCGGGGAGCTGTTTTTT
TRBV11-2,.,TRBJ1-4,.,CASSHPRKGGEKLFF,TGTGCCAGCAGCCACCCCAGGAAGGGAGGTGAAAAACTGTTTTTT
TRBV6-2/TRBV6-3,.,TRBJ1-1,TRBD1,CASSYSQGAIGDTEAFF,TGTGCCAGCAGTTACAGTCAGGGGGCGATAGGGGACACTGAAGCTTTCTTT
TRBV19,once,TRBJ2-2,.,CASRPHDVGRANTGELFF,TGTGCCAGTAGGCCCCACGACGTGGGCAGGGCGAACACCGGGGAGCTGTTTTTT
TRBV7-2,.,TRBJ1-2,.,CASTKQGLMMLYGYTF,TGTGCCAGCACAAAACAGGGTTTGATGATGCTCTATGGCTACACCTTC